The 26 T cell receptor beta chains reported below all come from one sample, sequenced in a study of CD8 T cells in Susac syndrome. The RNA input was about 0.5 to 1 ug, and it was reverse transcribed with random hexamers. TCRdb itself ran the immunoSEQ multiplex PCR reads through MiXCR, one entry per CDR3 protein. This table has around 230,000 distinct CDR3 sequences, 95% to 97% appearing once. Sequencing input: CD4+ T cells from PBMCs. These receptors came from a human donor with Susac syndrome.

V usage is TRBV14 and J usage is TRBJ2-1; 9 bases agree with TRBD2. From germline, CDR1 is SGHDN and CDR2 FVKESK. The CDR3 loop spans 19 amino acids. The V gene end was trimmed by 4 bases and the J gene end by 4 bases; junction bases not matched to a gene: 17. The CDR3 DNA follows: TGTGCCAGCAGCCGCCGTCCCCCACTAGCGGGTATCTTTTACAATGAGCAGTTCTTC. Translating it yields CASSRRPPLAGIFYNEQFF. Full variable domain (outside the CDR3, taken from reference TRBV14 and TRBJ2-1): EAGVTQFPSHSVIEKGQTVTLRCDPISGHDNLYWYRRVMGKEIKFLLHFVKESKQDESGMPNNRFLAERTGGTYSTLKVQPAELEDSGVYFCASSRRPPLAGIFYNEQFFGPGTRLTVL.

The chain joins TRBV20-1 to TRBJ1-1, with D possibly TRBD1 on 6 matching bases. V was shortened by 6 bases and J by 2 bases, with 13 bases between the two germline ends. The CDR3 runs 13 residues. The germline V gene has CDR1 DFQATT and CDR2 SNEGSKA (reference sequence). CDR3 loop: CSAGTGLNTEAFF. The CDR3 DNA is TGCAGTGCAGGCACAGGGCTAAACACTGAAGCTTTCTTT.

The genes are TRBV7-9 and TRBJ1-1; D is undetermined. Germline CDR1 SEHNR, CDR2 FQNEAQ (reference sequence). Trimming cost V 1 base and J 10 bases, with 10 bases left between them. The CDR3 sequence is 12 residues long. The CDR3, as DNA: TGTGCCAGCAGCTTAGTACCGGGCCGAGCTTTCTTT. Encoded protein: CASSLVPGRAFF.

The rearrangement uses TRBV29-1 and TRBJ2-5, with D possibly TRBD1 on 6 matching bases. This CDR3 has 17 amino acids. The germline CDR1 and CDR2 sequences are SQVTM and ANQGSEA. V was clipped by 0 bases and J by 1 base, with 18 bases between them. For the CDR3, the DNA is TGCAGCGTTGAAGATCCCGACGACCGGACAGTCCAAGAGACCCAGTACTTC. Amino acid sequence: CSVEDPDDRTVQETQYF.

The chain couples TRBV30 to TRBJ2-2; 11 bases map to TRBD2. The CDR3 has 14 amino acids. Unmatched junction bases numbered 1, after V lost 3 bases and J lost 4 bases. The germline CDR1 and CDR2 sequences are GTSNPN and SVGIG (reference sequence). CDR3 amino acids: CAWRTSGATGELFF. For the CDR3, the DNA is TGTGCCTGGAGGACTAGCGGGGCCACCGGGGAGCTGTTTTTT.

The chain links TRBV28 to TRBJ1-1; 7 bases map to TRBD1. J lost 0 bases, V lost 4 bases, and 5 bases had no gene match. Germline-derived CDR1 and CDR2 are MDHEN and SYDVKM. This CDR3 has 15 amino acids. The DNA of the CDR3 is TGTGCCAGCAGTTCCCGGACAGGCCTGAACACTGAAGCTTTCTTT. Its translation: CASSSRTGLNTEAFF. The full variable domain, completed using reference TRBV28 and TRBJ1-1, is DVKVTQSSRYLVKRTGEKVFLECVQDMDHENMFWYRQDPGLGLRLIYFSYDVKMKEKGDIPEGYSVSREKKERFSLILESASTNQTSMYLCASSSRTGLNTEAFFGQGTRLTVV.

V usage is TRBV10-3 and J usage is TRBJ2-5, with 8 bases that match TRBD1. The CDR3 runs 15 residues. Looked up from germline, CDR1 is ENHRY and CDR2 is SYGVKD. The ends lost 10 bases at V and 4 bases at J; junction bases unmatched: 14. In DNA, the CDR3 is TGTGCCACCGGACTAACGACTGGACAGGGAGAGACCCAGTACTTC. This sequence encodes CATGLTTGQGETQYF.

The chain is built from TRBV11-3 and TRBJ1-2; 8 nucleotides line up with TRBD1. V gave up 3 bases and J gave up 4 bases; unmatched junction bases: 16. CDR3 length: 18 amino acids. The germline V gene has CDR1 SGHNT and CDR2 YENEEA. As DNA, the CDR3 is TGTGCCAGCAGCTTCGCAACAGGGGGGTCGTCTACTTTCTATGGCTACACCTTC. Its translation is CASSFATGGSSTFYGYTF.

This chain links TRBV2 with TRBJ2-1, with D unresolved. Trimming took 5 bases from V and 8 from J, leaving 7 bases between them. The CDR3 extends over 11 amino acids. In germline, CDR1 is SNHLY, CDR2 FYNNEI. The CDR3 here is CASSQYDEQFF. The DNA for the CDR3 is TGTGCCAGCAGTCAGTACGATGAGCAGTTCTTC.

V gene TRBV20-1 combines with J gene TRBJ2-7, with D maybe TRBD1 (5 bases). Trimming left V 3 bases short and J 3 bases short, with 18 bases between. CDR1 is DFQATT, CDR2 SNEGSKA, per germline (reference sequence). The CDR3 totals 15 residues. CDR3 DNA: TGCAGTGCTAGCGTAGACAGACCTTACAACTACGAGCAGTACTTC. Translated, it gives CSASVDRPYNYEQYF.

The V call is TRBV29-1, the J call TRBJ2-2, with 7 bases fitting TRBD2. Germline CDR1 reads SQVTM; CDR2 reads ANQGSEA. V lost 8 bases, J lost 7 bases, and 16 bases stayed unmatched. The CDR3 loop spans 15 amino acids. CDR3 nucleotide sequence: TGCAGCTCCCACCTCCGGGACTACTGGAGCGGGGAGCTGTTTTTT. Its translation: CSSHLRDYWSGELFF.

CDR3 DNA: TGTGCCAGCAGCTTAGTGGGCGGGACAGATCAAGAGACCCAGTACTTC. Its translation is CASSLVGGTDQETQYF. V gene TRBV7-9 combines with J gene TRBJ2-5; tentatively, D is TRBD1 (7 bases). This CDR3 is 16 amino acids long. The germline V and J ends were trimmed by 1 base and 2 bases, with 14 bases remaining between them. Looked up from germline, CDR1 is SEHNR and CDR2 is FQNEAQ (reference sequence). Full variable domain (outside the CDR3, taken from reference TRBV7-9 and TRBJ2-5): DTGVSQNPRHKITKRGQNVTFRCDPISEHNRLYWYRQTLGQGPEFLTYFQNEAQLEKSRLLSDRFSAERPKGSFSTLEIQRTEQGDSAMYLCASSLVGGTDQETQYFGPGTRLLVL.

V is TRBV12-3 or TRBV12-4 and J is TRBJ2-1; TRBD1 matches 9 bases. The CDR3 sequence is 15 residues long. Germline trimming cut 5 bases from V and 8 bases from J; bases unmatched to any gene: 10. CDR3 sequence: CASSPRSGQGDEQFF. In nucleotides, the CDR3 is TGTGCCAGCAGTCCTAGATCGGGACAGGGCGATGAGCAGTTCTTC.

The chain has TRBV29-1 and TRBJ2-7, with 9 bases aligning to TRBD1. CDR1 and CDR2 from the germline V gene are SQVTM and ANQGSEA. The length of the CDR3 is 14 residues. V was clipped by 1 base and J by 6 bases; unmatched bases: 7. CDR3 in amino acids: CSVEVWGQGGEQYF. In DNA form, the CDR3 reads TGCAGCGTTGAAGTCTGGGGACAGGGAGGCGAGCAGTACTTC.

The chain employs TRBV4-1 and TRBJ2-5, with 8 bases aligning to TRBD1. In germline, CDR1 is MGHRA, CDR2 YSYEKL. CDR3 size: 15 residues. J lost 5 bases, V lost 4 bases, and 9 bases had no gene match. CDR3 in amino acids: CASSLGQAVVETQYF. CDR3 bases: TGCGCCAGCAGCCTGGGACAGGCTGTGGTGGAGACCCAGTACTTC.

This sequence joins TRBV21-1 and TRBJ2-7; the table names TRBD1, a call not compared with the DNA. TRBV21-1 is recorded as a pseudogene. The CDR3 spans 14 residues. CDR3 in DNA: TGTGCCAGCACCCAGAACCAAGGACGGGGAAAGCAGTACTTC. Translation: CASTQNQGRGKQYF.

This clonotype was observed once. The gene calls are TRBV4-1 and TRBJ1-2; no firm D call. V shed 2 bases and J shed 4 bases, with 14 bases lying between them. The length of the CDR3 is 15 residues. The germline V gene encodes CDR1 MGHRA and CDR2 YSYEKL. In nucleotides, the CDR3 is TGCGCCAGCAGCCAACCGCTGTGGACCGCCTATGGCTACACCTTC. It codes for CASSQPLWTAYGYTF.

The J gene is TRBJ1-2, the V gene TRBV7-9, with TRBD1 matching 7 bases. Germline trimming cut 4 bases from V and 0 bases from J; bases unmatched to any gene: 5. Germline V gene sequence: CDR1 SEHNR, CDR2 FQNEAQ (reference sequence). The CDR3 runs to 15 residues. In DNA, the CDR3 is TGTGCCAGCAGCTCAGGACAGGAACCTAACTATGGCTACACCTTC. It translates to CASSSGQEPNYGYTF.

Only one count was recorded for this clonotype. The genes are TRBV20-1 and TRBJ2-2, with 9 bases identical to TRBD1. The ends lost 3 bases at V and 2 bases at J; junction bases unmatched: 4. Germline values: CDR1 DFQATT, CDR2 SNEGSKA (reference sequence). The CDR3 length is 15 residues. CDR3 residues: CSASPGQGNTGELFF. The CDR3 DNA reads TGCAGTGCTAGCCCGGGACAGGGCAACACCGGGGAGCTGTTTTTT.

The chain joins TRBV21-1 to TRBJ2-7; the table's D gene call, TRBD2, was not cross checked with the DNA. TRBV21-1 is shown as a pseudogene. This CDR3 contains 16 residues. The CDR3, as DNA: TGTGCCAGCAGCGGACGGACTAGCGGGAAGTCCTACGAGCAGTACTTC. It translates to CASSGRTSGKSYEQYF.

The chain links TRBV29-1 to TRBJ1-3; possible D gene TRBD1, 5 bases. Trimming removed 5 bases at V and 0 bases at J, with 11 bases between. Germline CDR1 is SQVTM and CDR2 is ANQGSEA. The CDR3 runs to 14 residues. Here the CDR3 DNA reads TGCAGCGTTCATCCGGGGGGCTCTGGAAACACCATATATTTT. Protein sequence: CSVHPGGSGNTIYF. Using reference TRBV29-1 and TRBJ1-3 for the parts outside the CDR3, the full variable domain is SAVISQKPSRDICQRGTSLTIQCQVDSQVTMMFWYRQQPGQSLTLIATANQGSEATYESGFVIDKFPISRPNLTFSTLTVSNMSPEDSSIYLCSVHPGGSGNTIYFGEGSWLTVV.

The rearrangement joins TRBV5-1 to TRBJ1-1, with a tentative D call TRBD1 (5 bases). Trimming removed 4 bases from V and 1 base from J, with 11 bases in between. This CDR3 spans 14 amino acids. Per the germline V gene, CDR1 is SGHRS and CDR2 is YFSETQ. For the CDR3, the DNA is TGCGCCAGCAGCGCCAGCGGACAGAACACTGAAGCTTTCTTT. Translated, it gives CASSASGQNTEAFF.

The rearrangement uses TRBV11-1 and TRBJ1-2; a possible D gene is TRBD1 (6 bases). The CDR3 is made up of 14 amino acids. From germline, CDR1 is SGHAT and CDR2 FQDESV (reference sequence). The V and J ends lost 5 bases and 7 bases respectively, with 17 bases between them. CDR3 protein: CASSLLGGRAGYTF. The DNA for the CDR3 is TGTGCCAGCAGCCTGCTTGGGGGCAGGGCTGGCTACACCTTC.

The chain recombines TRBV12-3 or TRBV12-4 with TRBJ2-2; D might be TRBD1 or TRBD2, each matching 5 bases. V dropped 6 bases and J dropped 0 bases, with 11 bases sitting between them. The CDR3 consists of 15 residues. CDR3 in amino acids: CASSPGPANTGELFF. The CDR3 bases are TGTGCCAGCAGCCCGGGACCGGCGAACACCGGGGAGCTGTTTTTT.

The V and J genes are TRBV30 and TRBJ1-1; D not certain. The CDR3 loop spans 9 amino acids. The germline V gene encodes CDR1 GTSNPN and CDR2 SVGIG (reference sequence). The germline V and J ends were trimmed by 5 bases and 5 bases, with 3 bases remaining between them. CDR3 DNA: TGTGCCTGGGGGACTGAAGCTTTCTTT. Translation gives CAWGTEAFF.

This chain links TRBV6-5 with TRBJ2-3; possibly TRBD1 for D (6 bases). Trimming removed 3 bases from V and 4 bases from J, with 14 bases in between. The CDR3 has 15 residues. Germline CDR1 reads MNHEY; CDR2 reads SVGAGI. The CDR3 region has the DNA TGTGCCAGCAGTTATACAGGGCAGTTGGCAGATACGCAGTATTTT. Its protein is CASSYTGQLADTQYF.